The 26 T cell receptor beta chains below come from one sample, sequenced in a study of blood T cells in healthy people across ages. A sample-barcoded 5' primer and a J-beta primer mix were used in a second PCR of about 7 to 12 cycles. A single record per CDR3 protein comes from TCRdb applying MiXCR to the 5' RACE reads. Of 550,000 to 700,000 distinct CDR3 sequences listed, about 26% were seen once; the top ten hold around 20%. The sample was blood. The receptors here all came from a woman aged 70-85 years in good health.

This rearrangement joins TRBV3-1 to TRBJ1-2; D is possibly TRBD1 (6 bases). The V gene's germline CDR1 is LGHDT and CDR2 YNNKEL (reference sequence). V lost 2 bases to trimming and J lost 8 bases, with 12 bases between them. The CDR3 consists of 13 residues. The DNA for the CDR3 is TGTGCCAGCAGCCAACTTCAGGGGATCGGCTACACCTTC. As protein: CASSQLQGIGYTF.

This clonotype has just a few counts. V is TRBV12-3 or TRBV12-4 and J is TRBJ1-2; 10 bases align to TRBD1. J lost 6 bases, V lost 3 bases, and 7 bases had no gene match. There are 15 residues in the CDR3. Here the CDR3 reads CASSLRTGGRNGYTF. The CDR3 DNA is TGTGCCAGCAGTTTGAGGACAGGGGGAAGGAATGGCTACACCTTC.

This clonotype has a handful of counts. The rearrangement links TRBV15 to TRBJ2-5; unclear D gene. The J call may be incorrect, as the DNA end agrees better with TRBJ2-1. The germline V gene has CDR1 LNHNV and CDR2 YYDKDF (reference sequence). CDR3 length: 14 amino acids. The CDR3 sequence is CATSRNQPDDEQFF. The CDR3 coding sequence is TGTGCCACCAGCAGAAACCAGCCGGACGATGAGCAGTTCTTC.

V usage is TRBV30 and J usage is TRBJ1-2; unclear D gene. The CDR3 is 13 residues long. Germline CDR1 and CDR2: GTSNPN and SVGIG (reference sequence). Trimming left V 0 bases short and J 2 bases short, with 7 bases between. The CDR3 nucleotides are TGTGCCTGGAGTGTGGTGGGAAACTATGGCTACACCTTC. This codes for CAWSVVGNYGYTF.

At least ten counts were recorded for this clonotype. At one of its ends the junction is not consistent with the germline gene, which may arise from a read error. The rearrangement joins TRBV5-1 to TRBJ2-1, with D possibly matching TRBD2 (5 bases). The CDR3 consists of 14 residues. Germline V gene data show CDR1 as SGHRS and CDR2 as YFSETQ. CDR3 amino acids: CASSLEGGYNEQFF. CDR3 bases: TGTGCCAGCAGCTTAGAGGGCGGTTACAATGAGCAGTTCTTC.

This clonotype appeared a few times. V usage is TRBV2 and J usage is TRBJ2-3, with 8 nucleotides matching TRBD2. Germline V gives CDR1 SNHLY, CDR2 FYNNEI. The CDR3 runs to 16 residues. The V segment lost 2 bases and the J segment 3 bases; nucleotides outside the gene matches: 7. The chain's CDR3 is CASSEYRGGRTDTQYF. For the CDR3, the DNA is TGTGCCAGCAGTGAATATCGGGGGGGGCGAACAGATACGCAGTATTTT.

This chain connects TRBV6-6 to TRBJ2-7, with 9 bases fitting TRBD2. Germline V gene data show CDR1 as MNHNY and CDR2 as SVGAGI (reference sequence). This CDR3 has 13 residues. V dropped 7 bases and J dropped 2; count of bases not matched to a gene: 3. The CDR3 loop is CASTPSGTYEQYF. The CDR3 coding sequence is TGTGCCAGCACCCCTAGCGGGACCTACGAGCAGTACTTC.

This chain joins TRBV20-1 and TRBJ2-1, with D perhaps matching TRBD2 (6 bases). This CDR3 has 17 residues. V was clipped by 0 bases and J by 3 bases, with 18 bases between them. CDR1 is DFQATT and CDR2 is SNEGSKA in the germline V gene (reference sequence). CDR3 sequence (DNA): TGCAGTGCTAGAGATAATAGAGGACTAAGGATCTACAATGAGCAGTTCTTC. Translation gives CSARDNRGLRIYNEQFF.

This clonotype has a single count. The V gene is TRBV12-3 or TRBV12-4, the J gene TRBJ2-2; D not certain. The CDR3 sequence is 15 residues long. V lost 6 bases and J 4 bases, leaving 15 bases between the germline ends. CDR3 in DNA: TGTGCCAGCAGCCCCGACGGCTTGGGCACCGGGGAGCTGTTTTTT. Protein: CASSPDGLGTGELFF.

V usage is TRBV20-1 and J usage is TRBJ2-5; 12 nucleotides align to TRBD2. The J segment lost 5 bases and the V segment lost 4 bases, leaving 8 bases of the junction unmatched. The CDR3 sequence is 15 residues long. Germline loops: CDR1 DFQATT, CDR2 SNEGSKA (reference sequence). This CDR3 is CSANSPSGGEETQYF. In DNA, the CDR3 is TGCAGTGCTAACTCCCCTAGCGGGGGGGAGGAGACCCAGTACTTC.

This chain links TRBV12-3 or TRBV12-4 with TRBJ2-5; tentatively, D is TRBD1 (7 bases). The CDR3 has 13 residues. Trimming took off 5 bases at V and 5 bases at J, with 12 bases between the two ends. This CDR3 is CASSHRGGETQYF. The CDR3 nucleotides read TGTGCCAGCAGTCACAGGGGAGGTGAGACCCAGTACTTC.

This clonotype was counted only a few times. This chain uses TRBV9 with TRBJ1-4; D gene uncertain. V was pared by 0 bases and J by 6 bases, with 12 bases between. CDR3 size: 15 residues. Germline CDR1 SGDLS, CDR2 YYNGEE. CDR3 loop: CASSVGGQADEKLFF. The CDR3 DNA reads as TGTGCCAGCAGCGTAGGCGGGCAGGCAGATGAAAAACTGTTTTTT.

The chain recombines TRBV3-1 with TRBJ2-1, with TRBD2 matching over 9 bases. Trimming at V came to 2 bases and at J to 4 bases, leaving 6 bases not matched to a gene. The CDR3 spans 16 residues. Germline lookup yields CDR1 LGHDT and CDR2 YNNKEL (reference sequence). The CDR3 sequence: CASSQTSSGDYNEQFF. The CDR3 DNA reads as TGTGCCAGCAGCCAAACCTCTAGCGGGGATTACAATGAGCAGTTCTTC.

In its sample, this clonotype was seen once. The rearrangement uses TRBV6-1 and TRBJ2-1; no reliable D call. CDR1 MNHNS and CDR2 SASEGT come from the germline V gene. V lost 7 bases, J lost 5 bases, and 12 bases lay in between. The CDR3 has 13 residues. The CDR3 bases are TGTGCCAGCACGCAGACCCGGGACAATGAGCAGTTCTTC. Protein sequence: CASTQTRDNEQFF.

This chain connects TRBV4-3 to TRBJ1-4; D is perhaps TRBD1 (5 bases). This CDR3 is 17 amino acids long. The V gene's germline CDR1 is LGHNA and CDR2 YSLEER. Trimming shortened V by 0 bases and J by 8 bases, and 19 bases separated the two germline ends. In nucleotides, the CDR3 is TGCGCCAGCAGCCAAGATCGAGTGGGGGACGGATGGGAAAAACTGTTTTTT. This sequence encodes CASSQDRVGDGWEKLFF.

The sample holds a few counts of this clonotype. V gene TRBV27 combines with J gene TRBJ2-3, with TRBD2 identical over 8 bases. V lost 5 bases to trimming and J lost 5 bases; unmatched junction nucleotides: 9. CDR3 length: 15 amino acids. Germline V gene sequence: CDR1 MNHEY, CDR2 SMNVEV (reference sequence). The CDR3 spells CASSRAGARLDTQYF. The CDR3, as DNA: TGTGCCAGCAGTCGAGCGGGGGCCCGTTTAGATACGCAGTATTTT.

The chain joins TRBV4-3 to TRBJ2-4; the D is unclear. Trimming took 0 bases from V and 9 from J, leaving 12 bases between them. This CDR3 has 14 amino acids. Germline V gene sequence: CDR1 LGHNA, CDR2 YSLEER. The CDR3 sequence is CASSQDISISIQYF. The CDR3 DNA sequence: TGCGCCAGCAGCCAAGATATAAGCATATCCATTCAGTACTTC.

This clonotype occurred once. This sequence may be a read error, since a much larger clone differs from it by one base. The CDR3 does not end in the conserved phenylalanine or tryptophan, so this is likely a read error. Here the CDR3 DNA reads TGTGCCAGCAGCCCGAGGACCGGGACAGGGACTGAAAAACTGTTTCTT. Protein sequence: CASSPRTGTGTEKLFL. The chain uses TRBV5-6 and TRBJ1-4; 9 bases fit TRBD1. Germline-derived CDR1 and CDR2 are SGHDT and YYEEEE. This CDR3 has 16 amino acids. V gave up 4 bases and J gave up 7 bases; unmatched junction bases: 11.

Concerning this clonotype: One junction end disagrees with the germline gene, perhaps due to a read error. The V gene is TRBV6-5, the J gene TRBJ1-2; the D gene is possibly TRBD1 (6 bases). Germline V gene data show CDR1 as MNHEY and CDR2 as SVGAGI. There are 14 residues in the CDR3. The CDR3 here is CASSNSYRAHGYTF. The DNA for the CDR3 is TGTGCCAGCAGTAACTCCTACAGGGCCCATGGCTACACCTTC.

The chain is built from TRBV27 and TRBJ1-1; the D gene is possibly TRBD1 (5 bases). Trimming took off 2 bases at V and 4 bases at J, with 20 bases between the two ends. The CDR3 consists of 17 residues. CDR1 MNHEY and CDR2 SMNVEV come from the germline V gene (reference sequence). This CDR3 reads CASSLKKFGGGGTEAFF. CDR3 in DNA: TGTGCCAGCAGTTTAAAAAAGTTCGGGGGTGGCGGCACTGAAGCTTTCTTT.

With respect to this clonotype: The conserved closing phenylalanine or tryptophan is absent in this CDR3, likely reflecting a read error. DNA of the CDR3: TGCAGTGCTAGAGATCAGGAGGCTTTCGGAGAGCAGTTCCTC. Protein product: CSARDQEAFGEQFL. The chain combines TRBV20-1 with TRBJ2-1, with D tentatively TRBD2 (5 bases). The CDR3 sequence is 14 residues long. Germline CDR1 DFQATT, CDR2 SNEGSKA (reference sequence). The V end lost 0 bases, the J end lost 10 bases, and 16 bases lay between the germline ends.

The J gene is TRBJ2-5, the V gene TRBV12-3 or TRBV12-4; 12 bases line up with TRBD2. The CDR3 is 15 residues long. V lost 2 bases, J lost 4 bases, and 2 bases stayed unmatched. In DNA form, the CDR3 reads TGTGCCAGCAGTTTACCTAGCGGGGGGGCAGAGACCCAGTACTTC. This encodes CASSLPSGGAETQYF.

This clonotype was counted ten times or more. The CDR3 is CASSYSREQGPRETQYF. The CDR3 DNA reads as TGTGCCAGCAGTTACTCGAGGGAACAGGGTCCAAGAGAGACCCAGTACTTC. The V and J genes are TRBV6-6 and TRBJ2-5; a weak D match, TRBD1 (6 bases). Germline CDR1 and CDR2: MNHNY and SVGAGI (reference sequence). The V gene lost 0 bases and the J gene lost 4 bases, with 18 bases spanning the gap. The CDR3 sequence is 17 residues long.

This chain uses TRBV4-3 with TRBJ1-3; a weak D match, TRBD1 (6 bases). Germline lookup yields CDR1 LGHNA and CDR2 YSLEER. CDR3 length: 17 residues. The ends were cut back, 0 bases at V and 1 base at J, with 13 bases in the middle. The CDR3 region is CASSQERGAYSGNTIYF. CDR3 DNA: TGCGCCAGCAGCCAAGAGCGGGGGGCCTATTCTGGAAACACCATATATTTT.

The table lists this clonotype with a few counts. This sequence joins TRBV4-2 and TRBJ2-5; perhaps TRBD1 as D (5 bases). The CDR3 extends over 14 amino acids. Looked up from germline, CDR1 is LGHNA and CDR2 is YNFKEQ. V shed 1 base and J shed 4 bases, with 10 bases lying between them. CDR3 in DNA: TGTGCCAGCAGCCAAGGGGGCACCCCAGAGACCCAGTACTTC. Amino acid sequence: CASSQGGTPETQYF.

The rearrangement links TRBV3-1 to TRBJ2-7; 8 positions agree with TRBD1. The CDR3 extends over 14 amino acids. V shed 4 bases and J 7 bases; nucleotides not matched to a gene: 9. Germline-derived CDR1 and CDR2 are LGHDT and YNNKEL (reference sequence). The chain's CDR3 is CASSLRGQGAEQYF. The CDR3 coding sequence is TGTGCCAGCAGCCTGAGAGGACAGGGAGCTGAGCAGTACTTC.